This is a list of T cell receptor beta chains from one sample in a study of control samples from healthy donors and cancer patients. Sequenced by immunoSEQ multiplex PCR; TCRdb stores in-frame clones only, minus some. This repertoire shows about 190,000 clones, around 90% found once; its top ten account for 1.5% to 2%. Sequenced material: blood. The origin of the receptors is a man in his thirties or forties in good health. CDR3s include the opening cysteine and the closing phenylalanine or tryptophan. Each record gives: J gene, V gene, clone size, D gene, CDR3 DNA, CDR3 protein. The D gene is left open where the match is weak. Size is stated for part of the rows, as once, few or many counts, or as a class when the clone is expanded.

j_gene: TRBJ2-1
v_gene: TRBV11-2
abundance: NA
d_gene: TRBD2
CDR3nt: TGTGCCAGCAGCTTACTGGGCGGGGGAAACCCTCGGGATGAGCAGTTCTTC
CDR3aa: CASSLLGGGNPRDEQFF

j_gene: TRBJ2-7
v_gene: TRBV4-2
abundance: NA
d_gene: NA
CDR3nt: TGTGCCAGCAGCCAAGAGTATACAGGGAGGACCTACGAGCAGTACTTC
CDR3aa: CASSQEYTGRTYEQYF

j_gene: TRBJ1-1
v_gene: TRBV6-6
abundance: NA
d_gene: NA
CDR3nt: TGTGCCAGCAGTTCCCTTTGGACTGGCACTGAAGCTTTCTTT
CDR3aa: CASSSLWTGTEAFF

j_gene: TRBJ1-1
v_gene: TRBV24-1
abundance: NA
d_gene: NA
CDR3nt: TGTGCCACCAGTGACAGCATGGGTTCCACTGAAGCTTTCTTT
CDR3aa: CATSDSMGSTEAFF

j_gene: TRBJ1-5
v_gene: TRBV19
abundance: NA
d_gene: TRBD1
CDR3nt: TGTGCCAGTAGTACACAGGGGAACCAGCCCCAGCATTTT
CDR3aa: CASSTQGNQPQHF

j_gene: TRBJ2-2
v_gene: TRBV9
abundance: NA
d_gene: NA
CDR3nt: TGTGCCAGCAGCGTAGCTGGGAACACCGGGGAGCTGTTTTTT
CDR3aa: CASSVAGNTGELFF

j_gene: TRBJ1-2
v_gene: TRBV11-2
abundance: NA
d_gene: NA
CDR3nt: TGTGCCAGCAGTATAGGACTTTCCTATGGCTACACCTTC
CDR3aa: CASSIGLSYGYTF

j_gene: TRBJ2-7
v_gene: TRBV6-5
abundance: NA
d_gene: TRBD1
CDR3nt: TGTGCCAGCAGTTACTCGGGACAGGGGCGATACGAGCAGTACTTC
CDR3aa: CASSYSGQGRYEQYF

j_gene: TRBJ1-6
v_gene: TRBV27
abundance: NA
d_gene: NA
CDR3nt: TGTGCCAGCAGTTTATATTACAGAGCTCAGGATTCACCCCTCCACTTT
CDR3aa: CASSLYYRAQDSPLHF

j_gene: TRBJ1-2
v_gene: TRBV11-1
abundance: once
d_gene: TRBD1
CDR3nt: TGTGCCAGCAGCCTCGACAGGGCGGGCGGCTACACCTTC
CDR3aa: CASSLDRAGGYTF

j_gene: TRBJ1-5
v_gene: TRBV3-1/TRBV3-2
abundance: NA
d_gene: NA
CDR3nt: TGTGCCAGCAGCCAAGAACCAGGGGCCCATCAGCCCCAGCATTTT
CDR3aa: CASSQEPGAHQPQHF

j_gene: TRBJ1-1
v_gene: TRBV13
abundance: NA
d_gene: NA
CDR3nt: TGTGCCAGCAGCTTAAACAGCTTGGCGAACACTGAAGCTTTCTTT
CDR3aa: CASSLNSLANTEAFF

j_gene: TRBJ2-7
v_gene: TRBV5-8
abundance: NA
d_gene: NA
CDR3nt: TGTGCCAGCAGCTTGGGTGGTGTGGGGGGTCTAGCGACTGAGCAGTACTTC
CDR3aa: CASSLGGVGGLATEQYF

j_gene: TRBJ2-3
v_gene: TRBV19
abundance: NA
d_gene: NA
CDR3nt: TGTGCCAGTATGCCCGGGGTCTCTCCAGATACGCAGTATTTT
CDR3aa: CASMPGVSPDTQYF

j_gene: TRBJ1-2
v_gene: TRBV5-1
abundance: NA
d_gene: NA
CDR3nt: TGCGCCAGCAGCCCGGACACGAACAGGGAGGCCTATGGCTACACCTTC
CDR3aa: CASSPDTNREAYGYTF

j_gene: TRBJ1-1
v_gene: TRBV21-1
abundance: NA
d_gene: NA
CDR3nt: TGTGCCAGCCGGGACAGGGGGCGAGAAGCTTTCTTT
CDR3aa: CASRDRGREAFF

j_gene: TRBJ2-1
v_gene: TRBV13
abundance: NA
d_gene: NA
CDR3nt: TGTGCCAGCAGCCCCGGAAGACGACGTGCTGAGCAGTTCTTC
CDR3aa: CASSPGRRRAEQFF

j_gene: TRBJ1-4
v_gene: TRBV5-1
abundance: NA
d_gene: NA
CDR3nt: TGCGCCAGCAGCTCAACAGGATCAACTAATGAAAAACTGTTTTTT
CDR3aa: CASSSTGSTNEKLFF